A selection of T cell receptor beta chains follows, all from one sample in a study of early T cells in non-severe SARS-CoV-2 infection. TCRdb re-called the 5' RACE reads with MiXCR, one entry per CDR3 protein. Of tens of thousands of distinct CDR3 sequences listed, around 4% are singletons. The source material was whole blood. Every receptor here comes from an adult who was a healthcare worker with PCR-confirmed SARS-CoV-2 infection or an uninfected control (not recorded which). Both conserved end residues are part of each CDR3. The D gene is left open where the match is weak. Where a row states a size, it is once, few, many or the class of an expanded clone; other rows omit it.

TRBJ2-1 | TRBV9 | many | TRBD2 | TGTGCCAGCAGCCCCGAGGGTAGCGGGGGGCACAATGAGCAGTTCTTC | CASSPEGSGGHNEQFF
TRBJ2-5 | TRBV6-5 | many | TRBD2 | TGTGCCAGCAGTCGGCGGACTAGCGGGAGGCCAGAGACCCAGTACTTC | CASSRRTSGRPETQYF
TRBJ2-2 | TRBV7-3 | many | . | TGTGCCAGCAGCTTAACGGCCGACCGGGAGCTGTTTTTT | CASSLTADRELFF
TRBJ2-1 | TRBV19 | many | TRBD2 | TGTGCCACTGCCGAGGATAGACTAGCGGGGGGGAGCTCCTACAATGAGCAGTTCTTC | CATAEDRLAGGSSYNEQFF
TRBJ1-6 | TRBV11-2 | . | . | TGTGCCAGCAGCTTAGTCCAGTCCCCAGGACCCCTCCACTTT | CASSLVQSPGPLHF
TRBJ2-1 | TRBV29-1 | many | . | TGCAGCGTTGGTCGGGGAACCAATGAGCAGTTCTTC | CSVGRGTNEQFF
TRBJ2-7 | TRBV5-1 | few | . | TGCGCCAGCTCTCTTCAAGAGGGGAACGAGCAGTACTTC | CASSLQEGNEQYF
TRBJ1-1 | TRBV5-5 | many | . | TGTGCCAGCAGCCAAACGGGTCTCATGAACACTGAAGCTTTCTTT | CASSQTGLMNTEAFF
TRBJ2-1 | TRBV20-1 | many | TRBD2 | TGCAGTGCTAGTCTACCCGGACTAGCGGGGGGCAATGAGCAGTTCTTC | CSASLPGLAGGNEQFF
TRBJ2-7 | TRBV7-6 | few | . | TGTGCCAGCCGGCCCGGCGCACAGGAGTGGCACGAGCAGTACTTC | CASRPGAQEWHEQYF
TRBJ2-3 | TRBV5-1 | many | . | TGCGCCAGCAGCTCAGGGTCGACAGATACGCAGTATTTT | CASSSGSTDTQYF
TRBJ2-7 | TRBV4-1 | . | TRBD2 | TGCGCCAGCAGCCAAGATACTAGCGCGGACTCCTACGAGCAGTACTTC | CASSQDTSADSYEQYF
TRBJ2-2 | TRBV7-9 | many | . | TGTGCCAGCAGCCCTACGATGAGGGGGGGAAGGGCTTCGAACACCGGGGAGCTGTTTTTT | CASSPTMRGGRASNTGELFF
TRBJ2-5 | TRBV29-1 | many | TRBD1 | TGCAGCGGGGGGCGACAGGGGGAGACCCAGTACTTC | CSGGRQGETQYF